The T cell receptor (beta chain) under discussion was sequenced for a study of post-analysis software for immune sequencing data. Points from the study as a whole: TRBV5-6, TRBV5-1 and TRBV20-1 belonged to a set of five TRBV segments that were more frequent in patients than controls.

Built from TCR beta cDNA, the libraries had unique molecular identifiers in them. One entry per CDR3 protein, called by TCRdb with MiXCR from the PCR reads. The sample contains approximately 660,000 distinct CDR3 sequences, over 45% of which appear only once. With regard to this clonotype: Antigen unknown.

This CDR3 has 14 amino acids. Germline CDR1 SGDLS, CDR2 YYNGEE. Trimming cost V 4 bases and J 8 bases, with 18 bases left between them. The chain has TRBV9 and TRBJ1-2; D is unclear. This clonotype originated in a girl aged 2 to 10 with multiple sclerosis. Source material: blood. The CDR3: CASSSGPSGGGYTF. CDR3 DNA sequence: TGTGCCAGCAGCTCCGGGCCTTCCGGTGGAGGCTACACCTTC.